The present T cell receptor beta chain was sequenced within a study of blood T cell repertoires in COVID-19. Study summary: Researchers got acute and convalescent COVID-19 samples from the United States, Italy and Spain.

Original processing methods: Amplifying reference gene primers gave estimates of nucleated cell counts. Produced via immunoSEQ multiplex PCR; TCRdb's table is partial and in-frame only. V and J calls and clone size are copied from that table; D and trimming were computed from the DNA. The repertoire holds a few hundred thousand clones, with under 90% as singletons. Trimming pared 7 bases from V and 2 bases from J, leaving 17 bases between. From germline, CDR1 is LNHDA and CDR2 SQIVND (reference sequence). The CDR3 consists of 15 residues. Participant ages covered roughly 18 to 89 years across 20 to 30 US areas.

Sequencing was carried out using PBMCs or T cells enriched from blood (not recorded which). The clonotype comes from a man younger than 40 with acute COVID-19. The rearrangement links TRBV19 to TRBJ1-2, with D tentatively TRBD1 (6 bases). CDR3 sequence: CASKEVQGRNYGYTF. CDR3 DNA: TGTGCCAGTAAGGAGGTACAGGGTAGAAACTATGGCTACACCTTC.